This TCR beta chain was captured in a study of blood T cells in healthy people across ages. The second PCR ran about 6 to 11 cycles with a sample-barcoded 5' primer and J-beta primers. A single record per CDR3 protein comes from TCRdb applying MiXCR to the 5' RACE reads. The sample shows about 1.4 million distinct CDR3 sequences, approximately 60% of them seen only once. Caucasian individuals from Russia who were healthy and aged roughly 6 to 95 acted as donors. Trimming took off 7 bases at V and 8 bases at J, with 17 bases between the two ends. Germline V gives CDR1 MGHDK, CDR2 SYGVNS. The CDR3 covers 14 residues.

Sequenced: blood. This sequence originates from a man younger than 35 in good health. The chain employs TRBV25-1 and TRBJ2-2; perhaps TRBD2 as D (5 bases). CDR3 nucleotides: TGTGCCAGCAATTTTCGCGGGCTAGGGGGGGAGCTGTTTTTT. Protein sequence: CASNFRGLGGELFF.